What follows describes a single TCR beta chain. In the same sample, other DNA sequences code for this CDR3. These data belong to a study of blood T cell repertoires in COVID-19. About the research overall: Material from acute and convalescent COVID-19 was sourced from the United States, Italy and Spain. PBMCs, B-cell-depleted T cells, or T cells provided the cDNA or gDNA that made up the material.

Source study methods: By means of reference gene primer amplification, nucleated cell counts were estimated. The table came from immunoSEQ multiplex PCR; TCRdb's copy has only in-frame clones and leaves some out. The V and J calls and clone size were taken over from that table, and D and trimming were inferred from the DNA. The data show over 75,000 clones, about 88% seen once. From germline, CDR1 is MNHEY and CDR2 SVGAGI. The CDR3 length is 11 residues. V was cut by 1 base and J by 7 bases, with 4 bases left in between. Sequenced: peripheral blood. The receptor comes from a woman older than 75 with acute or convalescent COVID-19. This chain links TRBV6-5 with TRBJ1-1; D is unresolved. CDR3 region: CASSYYGEAFF. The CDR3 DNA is TGTGCCAGCAGTTACTACGGTGAAGCTTTCTTT.